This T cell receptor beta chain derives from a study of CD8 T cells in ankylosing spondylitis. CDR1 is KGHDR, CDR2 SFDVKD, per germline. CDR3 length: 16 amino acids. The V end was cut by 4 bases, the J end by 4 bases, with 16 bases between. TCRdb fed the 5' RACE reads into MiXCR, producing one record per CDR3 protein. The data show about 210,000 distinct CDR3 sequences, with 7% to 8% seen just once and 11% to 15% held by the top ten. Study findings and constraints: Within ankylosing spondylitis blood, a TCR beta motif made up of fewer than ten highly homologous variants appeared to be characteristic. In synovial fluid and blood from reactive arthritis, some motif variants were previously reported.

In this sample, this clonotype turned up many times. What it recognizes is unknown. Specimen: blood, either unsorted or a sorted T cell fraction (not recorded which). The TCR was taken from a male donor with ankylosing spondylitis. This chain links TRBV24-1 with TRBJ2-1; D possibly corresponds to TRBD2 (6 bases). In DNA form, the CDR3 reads TGTGCCACCAGTGAGAGCGGGCAGTGGGGTTACAATGAGCAGTTCTTC. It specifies CATSESGQWGYNEQFF.